This TCR beta chain was documented in a study of cytomegalovirus exposure and HLA in healthy donors (dated by TCRdb to the late 2010s). About the investigation overall: An earlier analysis of more than 550 of the donors reported 250 to 350 Gb of sequence data and some 110 million unique TCR beta sequences obtained from some 200 million T cells. About 300 gigabases of sequencing data and tens of millions of unique TCR sequences were included in an early release covering about 700 HLA-typed donors. Of the roughly 400 genotyped donors, approximately 80% fell in the genetic ancestry cluster associated with self-reported Caucasian donors. The aim of the study was to test whether cataloging public T cell receptors could identify signatures of past pathogen exposure. The T cell repertoires of 666 subjects were profiled by immunosequencing and related to cytomegalovirus serostatus. In addition to the first cohort of several hundred subjects, a separate validation cohort of some 120 different subjects was used. High-throughput TCR immunosequencing, statistical association of individual TCRs with disease status, and machine learning were combined to predict cytomegalovirus infection status. To study patterns of TCR occurrence, a later analysis re-analyzed previously published TCR beta repertoires from around 660 donors and added high-resolution HLA genotyping. In the later analysis, no new phenotypic data were used to find candidate immune exposures; instead, reliance was placed on TCR beta sequences and their occurrence across donors. An earlier analysis of fewer than 750 of the donors used high-throughput TCR beta sequencing to judge whether each TCR beta V gene segment behaved as functional or pseudogenic. Donor age, sex, ethnicity and CMV serostatus were compiled alongside the repertoire data. A later genetic analysis took genome-wide SNP genotypes for about 60% of the roughly 670 donors and used that subset as a discovery cohort. Every repertoire in the discovery cohort had been generated on one and the same sequencing platform. HLA typing included class I and class II loci at four-digit resolution. Typing coverage differed by locus: A, B, C, DRB1 and DQB1 were typed in about 620-630 donors, DQA1 in about 500, DPA1 in approximately 610, and DPB1 in 450 to 490. Because of strong linkage in the cohort, 5 or 6 DR-DQ haplotypes were treated as single units for association and clustering. On average, 235,054 unique TCR beta nucleotide sequences were sequenced per donor among more than 350 genotyped donors of the cohort, with around 19% of those sequences being non-productive. Paper-wide results and their limitations: Because HLA typing was missing for some donors at each locus, association tests included only the typed subset. Some IMGT-functional V segments, including TRBV6-2 and TRBV6-3, could not be told apart with the 87-base-pair reads, so those segments were excluded. In vitro tests confirmed that a few of the cytomegalovirus-associated TCR beta chains recognize cytomegalovirus antigens. Only TCR beta chains were sequenced in this cohort, and the absence of alpha or paired-chain data limited detectable features. Broadly in line with IMGT annotations, most TCR beta V segments showed up in productive rearrangements about 90% or about 30% of the time in an earlier analysis of approximately 640 of the donors. According to the authors, the approach could potentially be generalized to other disease states and immunological phenotypes. Correlated functional status among segregating V segments might be attributable to linkage disequilibrium, but an unknown experimental factor could not be ruled out. While some public TCRs were present in many individuals, most TCR sequences turned up only very rarely across donors. In a later analysis, most CMV-associated TCR beta chains were found to appear HLA-restricted, with HLA associations seemingly driven largely by CMV exposure. At a false discovery rate of 0.05, a later analysis linked some 17,000 TCR beta sequences to specific HLA alleles. Several of the top co-occurrence clusters appeared to be linked to parvovirus B19, influenza, CMV and Epstein-Barr virus, according to a later analysis. A later analysis found that TCR association rates varied across HLA loci, with DRB1 alleles showing the most associated TCRs and HLA-C alleles the fewest. A further reported finding was that TCR beta sequences accurately predicted the HLA-A and HLA-B alleles for most subjects in the first cohort. Because counts were too low, roughly 17 rarely observed V segments, including chromosome 9 orphons, were left out of the earlier analysis of approximately 500 of the donors. CMV serostatus was the only immune exposure information available for the cohort. In a later genetic analysis, a missense DCLRE1C variant was associated with V-gene and J-gene trimming of TCR beta chains, and the association was replicated in an independent cohort. According to a later genetic analysis, donors in an Asian-associated ancestry cluster had fewer N-insertions in productive TCRs than the approximately 610-donor mean. In a later analysis, HLA-associated TCR beta chains were found to be more clonally expanded and to have lower generation probabilities than equally common non-associated chains. A total of around 150 TCR beta chains were listed by the study as associated with cytomegalovirus. A group of highly shared sequence variants was considered likely to be a technical artifact of the sequencing pipeline. Sequencing depth was assumed to be roughly uniform across donors in the presence/absence analyses, though that assumption may not hold. The classifier was reported to diagnose cytomegalovirus status with high specificity and sensitivity in both the original and validation cohorts. Assigning TCR associations to individual alleles was difficult when HLA alleles, especially DR and DQ, strongly co-occurred.

The method behind the library was the immunoSEQ multiplex PCR assay. For the multiplex PCR, a mixture combining 60 forward primers for TCR Vbeta segments and 13 reverse primers for TCR Jbeta segments was used. The CDR3 region of rearranged TCR beta genes was amplified from genomic DNA with a multiplex PCR assay. Amplified TCR beta libraries were sequenced as 87-base-pair reads on the Illumina HiSeq System. In the original analysis: In a later analysis, approximately 74 million unique TCR beta chains were counted across the approximately 640 repertoires, and roughly 9.9 million of these chains were shared by at least two donors. To remove PCR and sequencing errors, raw reads were error-corrected and collapsed into unique sequences using a nearest-neighbor algorithm that merged closely related sequences. V, D and J gene segments were assigned by aligning CDR3 sequences to IMGT reference sequences. For a sequence to be retained, a match of at least six nucleotides was required to both a V gene segment and a J gene segment. A rearrangement counted as productive if the CDR3 had no stop codons and remained in frame with V and J, and every other rearrangement counted as non-productive. CDR3 was defined according to IMGT convention as the region running from the second conserved V-encoded cysteine to the conserved J-encoded phenylalanine. Sequences without an unambiguous match to a single V gene segment were excluded from the earlier analysis of 500 to 700 of the donors. In an earlier analysis of around 590 of the donors, a V segment was called functional when productive rearrangements were above 56.7%, and segregating when the standard deviation between donors exceeded 5%. A statistical classification framework was built for diagnosing cytomegalovirus status from the catalog of TCR beta chain sequences. In a later analysis, V and J genes were assigned by comparing TCR nucleotide sequences against IMGT/GENE-DB human TR gene sequences. The TCRdist pipeline was used in a later analysis to assign CDR3 sequences and most-parsimonious VDJ recombination scenarios. In a later analysis, each TCR beta chain was defined by its CDR3 amino acid sequence together with its V-gene family, and reads lacking a unique V-gene family were excluded. As a way to deal with suspected cross-contamination and a sequencing artifact, a later analysis dropped 450 to 700 nucleotide sequences that were highly shared and had low generation probability. In a later analysis, a clonal expansion index was calculated for each public chain from normalized within-repertoire ranks of inferred template counts. In a later analysis, generation probabilities were computed with a VDJ recombination model fitted to out-of-frame rearrangements, and the resulting probabilities were checked against IGoR. Hypergeometric tests were used in a later analysis to score TCR-TCR, TCR-HLA and TCR-CMV co-occurrence, with a repertoire-size bias correction applied to the TCR pairs. False discovery rates were estimated in a later analysis by permuting HLA or CMV assignments 20 times. In a later analysis, co-occurring TCRs were grouped with DBSCAN, and TCRdist sequence similarity was added when clustering was performed within HLA-allele-positive subsets. Repertoires with fewer than 30,000 or more than 120,000 public chains were left out of co-occurrence clustering, as were about five repertoires with anomalous nucleotide sharing. In its TCRdb copy, this immuneACCESS table keeps in-frame sequences only and misses some clones. Where compared with another copy, unresolved V genes explain less than half of these, and the others have no known cause. D and trimming come from the DNA, and the V and J calls and clone size come from that table. For this sample there are approximately 110,000 clones; 10% to 15% appear just once. The ten most abundant clones make up approximately 15% of the sample.

The cohort was made up of 500 to 850 healthy bone marrow donors. Cohort members were all nominally healthy when sampled, although unrecorded immune exposures were likely present. The donor was CMV seropositive and was included in the group of 250 to 300 seropositive cohort members. Every donor gave a peripheral blood sample, and the peripheral blood mononuclear cells from that sample were used for TCR beta sequencing. Genomic DNA was extracted from the blood cell samples with the Qiagen DNeasy Blood Extraction Kit. This clone was detected only a few times. This receptor's antigen is unknown. Qualities for individual bases were not recorded, and no much larger clone is one base off. V is cut back by 0 bases and J by 3 bases, with 3 bases in the junction unmatched. The germline V gene gives CDR1 as SGHRS and CDR2 as YFSETQ. The CDR3 measures 15 amino acids from cysteine to phenylalanine. The only DNA kept is the CDR3, 45 bases in frame from the first base.

The chain links TRBV5-1 with TRBJ2-7; the junction holds 10 bases that match TRBD2. Sequences were obtained from PBMCs. This sequence was found in a middle-aged man in good health and CMV-seropositive. The nucleotide sequence reads TGCGCCAGCAGCTTGGCGGCTAGCGGGAGCTACGAGCAGTACTTC. It specifies CASSLAASGSYEQYF.